The entry that follows covers one TCR beta chain sequence. Antigen unknown. The entry originates in a study of T and B cells in COVID-19 patients. Study-level background: Peripheral blood came from COVID-19 patients with active infection or after recovery. The recovered patients had mostly mild to moderate COVID-19 with outpatient management. Study outcomes and limitations: The recovered cohort had fewer than 3,000 exclusive TCR clusters, including 30 to 40 low generation probability clusters. Patients with COVID-19 reportedly showed strongly skewed T cell receptor beta variable and joining gene usage.

TRB rearrangements were amplified by multiplex PCR with BIOMED2 TRB-A/B primers. TCRdb redid the calling of the multiplex PCR reads with MiXCR, one entry per CDR3 protein. This sample has over 4,000 distinct CDR3 sequences, with around 27% found just once. The length of the CDR3 is 15 residues. In germline, CDR1 is MNHEY, CDR2 SVGEGT. V lost 2 bases, J lost 3 bases, and 2 bases stayed unmatched. TRB was amplified from around 230-520 ng of blood genomic DNA. The sequence was obtained from a human donor with active COVID-19. The source material was blood. The chain couples TRBV6-2 or TRBV6-3 to TRBJ2-7, with TRBD2 matching over 12 bases. The CDR3, as DNA: TGTGCCAGCAGTTACAAGACTAGCGGGGGCTACGAGCAGTACTTC. Protein sequence: CASSYKTSGGYEQYF.